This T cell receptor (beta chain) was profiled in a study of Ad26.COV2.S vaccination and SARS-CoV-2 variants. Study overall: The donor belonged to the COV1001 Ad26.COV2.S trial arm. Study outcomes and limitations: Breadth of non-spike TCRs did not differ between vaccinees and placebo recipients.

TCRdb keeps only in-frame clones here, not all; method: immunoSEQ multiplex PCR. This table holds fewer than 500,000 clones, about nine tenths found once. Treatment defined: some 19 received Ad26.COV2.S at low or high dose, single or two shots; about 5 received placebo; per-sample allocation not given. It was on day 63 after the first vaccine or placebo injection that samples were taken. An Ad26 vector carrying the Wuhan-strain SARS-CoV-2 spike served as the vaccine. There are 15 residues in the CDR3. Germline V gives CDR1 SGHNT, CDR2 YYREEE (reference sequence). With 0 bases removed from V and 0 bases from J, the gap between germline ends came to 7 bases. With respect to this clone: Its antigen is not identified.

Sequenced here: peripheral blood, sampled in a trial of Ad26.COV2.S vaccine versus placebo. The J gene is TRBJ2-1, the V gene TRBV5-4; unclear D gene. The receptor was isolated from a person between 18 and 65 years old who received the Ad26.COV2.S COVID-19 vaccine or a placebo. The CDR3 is CASSLDSNSYNEQFF. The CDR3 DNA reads TGTGCCAGCAGCTTGGACTCGAACTCCTACAATGAGCAGTTCTTC. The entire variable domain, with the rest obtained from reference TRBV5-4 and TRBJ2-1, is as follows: ETGVTQSPTHLIKTRGQQVTLRCSSQSGHNTVSWYQQALGQGPQFIFQYYREEENGRGNFPPRFSGLQFPNYSSELNVNALELDDSALYLCASSLDSNSYNEQFFGPGTRLTVL.